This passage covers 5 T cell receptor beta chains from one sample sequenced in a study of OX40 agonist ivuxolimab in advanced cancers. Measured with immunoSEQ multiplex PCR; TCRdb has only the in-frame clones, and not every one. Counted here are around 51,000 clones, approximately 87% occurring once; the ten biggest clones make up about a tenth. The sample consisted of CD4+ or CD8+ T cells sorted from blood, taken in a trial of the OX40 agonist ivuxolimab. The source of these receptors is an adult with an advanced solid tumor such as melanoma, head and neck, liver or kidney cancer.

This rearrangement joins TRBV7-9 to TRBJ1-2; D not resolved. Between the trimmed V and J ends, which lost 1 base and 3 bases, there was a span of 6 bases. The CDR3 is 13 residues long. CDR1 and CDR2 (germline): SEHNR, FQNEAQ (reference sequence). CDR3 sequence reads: CASSLDPDYGYTF. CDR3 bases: TGTGCCAGCAGCTTAGACCCAGACTATGGCTACACCTTC.

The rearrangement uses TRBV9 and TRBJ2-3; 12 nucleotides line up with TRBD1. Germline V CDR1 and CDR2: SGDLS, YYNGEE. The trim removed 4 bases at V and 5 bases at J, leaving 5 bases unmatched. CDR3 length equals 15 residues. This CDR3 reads CASSSGTGGKDTQYF. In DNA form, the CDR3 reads TGTGCCAGCAGCTCCGGGACAGGGGGCAAAGATACGCAGTATTTT.

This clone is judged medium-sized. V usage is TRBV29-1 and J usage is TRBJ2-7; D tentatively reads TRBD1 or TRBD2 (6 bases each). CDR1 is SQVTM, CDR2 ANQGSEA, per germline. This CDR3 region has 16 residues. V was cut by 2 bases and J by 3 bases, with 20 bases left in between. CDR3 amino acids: CSVEPLGGSPSYEQYF. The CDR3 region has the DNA TGCAGCGTTGAACCCTTGGGGGGCAGTCCAAGCTACGAGCAGTACTTC.

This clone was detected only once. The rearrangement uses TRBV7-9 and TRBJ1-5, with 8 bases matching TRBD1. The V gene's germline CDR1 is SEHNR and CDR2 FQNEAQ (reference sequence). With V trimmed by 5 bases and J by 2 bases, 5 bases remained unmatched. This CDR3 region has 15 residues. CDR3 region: CASSSGQGGNQPQHF. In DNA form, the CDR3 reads TGTGCCAGCAGCAGCGGACAGGGAGGCAATCAGCCCCAGCATTTT.

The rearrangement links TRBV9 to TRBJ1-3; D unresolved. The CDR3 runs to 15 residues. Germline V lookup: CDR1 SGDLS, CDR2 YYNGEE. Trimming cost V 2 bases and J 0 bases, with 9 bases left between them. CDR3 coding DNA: TGTGCCAGCAGCGTGGCAGGCCACTCTGGAAACACCATATATTTT. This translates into CASSVAGHSGNTIYF.